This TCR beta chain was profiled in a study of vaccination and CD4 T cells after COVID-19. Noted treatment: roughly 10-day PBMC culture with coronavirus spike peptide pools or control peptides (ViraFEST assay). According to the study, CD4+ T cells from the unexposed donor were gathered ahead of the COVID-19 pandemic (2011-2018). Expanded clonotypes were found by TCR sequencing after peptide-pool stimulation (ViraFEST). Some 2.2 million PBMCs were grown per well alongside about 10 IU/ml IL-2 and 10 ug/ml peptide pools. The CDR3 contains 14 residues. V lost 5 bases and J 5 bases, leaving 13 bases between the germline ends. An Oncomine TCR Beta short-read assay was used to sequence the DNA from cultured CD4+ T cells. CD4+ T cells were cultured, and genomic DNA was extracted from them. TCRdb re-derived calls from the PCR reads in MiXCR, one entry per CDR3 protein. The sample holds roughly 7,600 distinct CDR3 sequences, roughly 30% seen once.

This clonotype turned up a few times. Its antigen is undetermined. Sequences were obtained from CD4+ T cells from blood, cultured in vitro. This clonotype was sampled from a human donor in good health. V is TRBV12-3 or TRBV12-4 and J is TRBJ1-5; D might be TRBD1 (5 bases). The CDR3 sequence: CASSLGTVHQPQHF. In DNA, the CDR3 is TGTGCCAGCAGTCTCGGGACGGTTCATCAGCCCCAGCATTTT.